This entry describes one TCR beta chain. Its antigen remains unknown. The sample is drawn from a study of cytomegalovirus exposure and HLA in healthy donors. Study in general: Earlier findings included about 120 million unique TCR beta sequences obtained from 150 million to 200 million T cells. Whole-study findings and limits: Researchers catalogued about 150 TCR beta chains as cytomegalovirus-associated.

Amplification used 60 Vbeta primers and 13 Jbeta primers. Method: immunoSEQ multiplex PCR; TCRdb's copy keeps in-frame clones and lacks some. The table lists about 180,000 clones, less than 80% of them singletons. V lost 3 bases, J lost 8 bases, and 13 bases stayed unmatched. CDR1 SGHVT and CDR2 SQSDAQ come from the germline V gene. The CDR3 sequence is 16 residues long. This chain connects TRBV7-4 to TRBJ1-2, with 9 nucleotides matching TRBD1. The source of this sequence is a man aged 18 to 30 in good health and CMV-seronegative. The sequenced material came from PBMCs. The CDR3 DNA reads TGTGCCAGCAGCTTCCCTCGGACAGGGGACGGGTCGGGCTACACCTTC. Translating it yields CASSFPRTGDGSGYTF.